This TCR beta chain was captured by sequencing in a study of shared clonotypes between healthy human individuals. About the research overall: Researchers drew samples from a couple of women and a few men aged 18 to 49. Overall study results and limits: Some naive CD4 clonotypes, around 5%, turned up in common across four donors.

In the case of this clone: The antigen is not known.

V was shortened by 0 bases and J by 7 bases, with 11 bases between the two germline ends. The CDR3 runs 14 residues. CDR1 is SGDLS and CDR2 is YYNGEE in the germline V gene. The method was immunoSEQ multiplex PCR; TCRdb's version includes in-frame clones alone and lacks a portion of them. The repertoire holds around 1 million clones, with approximately 76% as singletons. Within Nashville, Tennessee resided all donors, each a Caucasian adult. Sample: memory CD4+ T cells sorted from blood. The subset is: CD45RA-negative fraction. The rearrangement joins TRBV9 to TRBJ2-1, with D possibly matching TRBD1 (5 bases). The clonotype originates from a man aged 18 to 35 in good health. CDR3 bases: TGTGCCAGCAGCGTAGGGGGCTGGCGTAATGAGCAGTTCTTC. Its protein product is CASSVGGWRNEQFF.